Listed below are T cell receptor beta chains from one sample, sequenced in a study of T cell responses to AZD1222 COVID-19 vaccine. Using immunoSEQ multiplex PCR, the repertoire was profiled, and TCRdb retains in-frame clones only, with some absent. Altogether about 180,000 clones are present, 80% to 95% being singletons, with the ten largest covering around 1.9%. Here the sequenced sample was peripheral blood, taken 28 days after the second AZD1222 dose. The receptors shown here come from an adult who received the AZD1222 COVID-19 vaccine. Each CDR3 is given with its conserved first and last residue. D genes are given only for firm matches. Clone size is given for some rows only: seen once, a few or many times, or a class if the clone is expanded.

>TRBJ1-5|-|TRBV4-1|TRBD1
CASSPGTGVNQPQHF
TGCGCCAGCAGCCCCGGGACAGGGGTCAATCAGCCCCAGCATTTT
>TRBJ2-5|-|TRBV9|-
CASSVATRGSETQYF
TGTGCCAGCAGCGTAGCTACCCGGGGGTCGGAGACCCAGTACTTC
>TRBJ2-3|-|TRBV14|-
CASSQDRGTTSTDTQYF
TGTGCCAGCAGCCAAGACAGGGGGACTACTAGCACAGATACGCAGTATTTT
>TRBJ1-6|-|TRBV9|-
CASSVSVRDDSPLHF
TGTGCCAGCAGCGTATCGGTCAGGGATGATTCACCCCTCCACTTT
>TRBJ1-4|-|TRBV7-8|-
CASSLTATNEKLFF
TGTGCCAGCAGCTTAACTGCAACTAATGAAAAACTGTTTTTT
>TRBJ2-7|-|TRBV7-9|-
CASSSSSYEQYF
TGTGCCAGCAGCTCAAGCTCCTACGAGCAGTACTTC
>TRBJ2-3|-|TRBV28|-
CASSLWKGSTDTQYF
TGTGCCAGCAGTTTATGGAAGGGCAGCACAGATACGCAGTATTTT
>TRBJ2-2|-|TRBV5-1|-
CASSLAIGELFF
TGCGCCAGCAGCTTGGCGATCGGGGAGCTGTTTTTT
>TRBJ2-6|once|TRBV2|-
CASMTGARGANVLTF
TGTGCCAGCATGACGGGGGCGCGTGGGGCCAACGTCCTGACTTTC
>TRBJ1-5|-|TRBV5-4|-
CASSLQGPNQPQHF
TGTGCCAGCAGCTTACAGGGTCCCAATCAGCCCCAGCATTTT
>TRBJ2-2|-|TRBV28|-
CASSVGVGELFF
TGTGCCAGCAGTGTGGGTGTCGGGGAGCTGTTTTTT
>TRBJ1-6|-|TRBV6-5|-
CASSYGAANNSPLHF
TGTGCCAGCAGTTACGGGGCAGCAAATAATTCACCCCTCCACTTT
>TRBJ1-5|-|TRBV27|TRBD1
CASSLPGQVGNQPQHF
TGTGCCAGCAGTTTACCCGGACAGGTGGGGAATCAGCCCCAGCATTTT
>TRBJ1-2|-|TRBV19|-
CASSINGGYTF
TGTGCCAGTAGTATAAACGGTGGCTACACCTTC
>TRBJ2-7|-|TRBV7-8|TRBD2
CASSLARLAGHQRNEQYF
TGTGCCAGCAGCTTAGCGCGACTAGCGGGCCATCAGAGGAACGAGCAGTACTTC
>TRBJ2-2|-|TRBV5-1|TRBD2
CASSDGGGGNTGELFF
TGCGCCAGCAGCGATGGTGGCGGGGGGAACACCGGGGAGCTGTTTTTT
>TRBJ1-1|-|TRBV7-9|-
CASSLSDGMNTEAFF
TGTGCCAGCAGCTTATCGGACGGAATGAACACTGAAGCTTTCTTT
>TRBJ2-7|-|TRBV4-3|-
CASSHPRPGSEQYF
TGCGCCAGCAGCCATCCACGGCCGGGGTCCGAGCAGTACTTC
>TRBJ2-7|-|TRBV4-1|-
CASSQSRDGRRKYEQYF
TGCGCCAGCAGCCAATCCCGGGACGGACGACGGAAATACGAGCAGTACTTC
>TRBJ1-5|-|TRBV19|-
CASSTGSSNQPQHF
TGTGCCAGTTCCACAGGGAGTAGCAATCAGCCCCAGCATTTT
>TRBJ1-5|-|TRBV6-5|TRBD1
CASSQGGGQPQHF
TGTGCCAGCAGTCAGGGGGGAGGTCAGCCCCAGCATTTT
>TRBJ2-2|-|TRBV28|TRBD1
CASYRDRGTGELFF
TGTGCCAGTTACCGGGACAGGGGCACCGGGGAGCTGTTTTTT
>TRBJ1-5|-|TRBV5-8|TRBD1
CASSPARGSQPQHF
TGTGCCAGCAGCCCCGCCAGGGGGAGTCAGCCCCAGCATTTT
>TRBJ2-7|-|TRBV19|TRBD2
CASSLRLAGGYEQYF
TGTGCCAGTAGCCTACGTCTAGCGGGAGGGTACGAGCAGTACTTC
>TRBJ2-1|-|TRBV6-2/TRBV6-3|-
CASSYSIAGITNEQFF
TGTGCCAGCAGTTACTCTATTGCGGGCATTACTAATGAGCAGTTCTTC
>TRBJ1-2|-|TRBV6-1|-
CASSDGPGYTF
TGTGCCAGCAGTGACGGACCTGGCTACACCTTC
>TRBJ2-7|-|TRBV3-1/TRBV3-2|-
CASSQDLRATYEQYF
TGTGCCAGCAGCCAAGACCTTCGGGCAACCTACGAGCAGTACTTC
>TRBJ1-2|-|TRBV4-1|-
CASSQDGRGYTF
TGCGCCAGCAGCCAAGATGGAAGGGGCTACACCTTC
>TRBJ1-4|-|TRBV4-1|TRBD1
CASSQGTGFRGEKLFF
TGCGCCAGCAGCCAAGGGACAGGTTTCAGAGGTGAAAAACTGTTTTTT
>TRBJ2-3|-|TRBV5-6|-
CATSTVRGTQYF
TGTGCCACAAGCACGGTTCGGGGGACGCAGTATTTT
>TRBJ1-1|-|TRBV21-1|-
CASSTTGGIAEAFF
TGTGCCAGCAGCACGACAGGGGGCATCGCTGAAGCTTTCTTT
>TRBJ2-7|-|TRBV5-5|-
CASSHPQGFQYF
TGTGCCAGCAGCCATCCCCAGGGATTTCAGTACTTC
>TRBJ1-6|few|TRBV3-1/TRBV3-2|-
CASSQGTHNSPLHF
TGTGCCAGCAGCCAAGGAACTCATAATTCACCCCTCCACTTT
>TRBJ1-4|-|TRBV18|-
CASSPDNTNEKLFF
TGTGCCAGCTCACCAGACAATACTAATGAAAAACTGTTTTTT
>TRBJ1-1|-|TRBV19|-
CASSTAPGPRGAFF
TGTGCCAGTAGTACCGCCCCGGGACCCCGGGGGGCTTTCTTT
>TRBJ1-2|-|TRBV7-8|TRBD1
CASSLADRGSYGYTF
TGTGCCAGCAGCTTAGCCGACAGGGGGAGCTATGGCTACACCTTC
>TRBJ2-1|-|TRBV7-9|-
CASSLAGGLYNEQFF
TGTGCCAGCAGCTTAGCTGGCGGGCTATACAATGAGCAGTTCTTC
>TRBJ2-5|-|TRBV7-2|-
CASSFHGQSGETQYF
TGTGCCAGCAGCTTCCACGGCCAATCAGGGGAGACCCAGTACTTC
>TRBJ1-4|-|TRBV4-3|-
CASSQEAGVTNEKLFF
TGCGCCAGCAGCCAAGAAGCGGGTGTCACTAATGAAAAACTGTTTTTT
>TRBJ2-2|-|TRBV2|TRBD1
CASTGQGVGTGELFF
TGTGCCAGCACAGGACAGGGAGTCGGCACCGGGGAGCTGTTTTTT
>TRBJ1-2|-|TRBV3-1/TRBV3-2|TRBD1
CASSHSDRATNYGYTF
TGTGCCAGCAGCCACTCAGACAGGGCTACTAACTATGGCTACACCTTC
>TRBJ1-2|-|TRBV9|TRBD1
CASSTGGWGYGYTF
TGTGCCAGCAGCACAGGGGGTTGGGGCTATGGCTACACCTTC
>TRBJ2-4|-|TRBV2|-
CASKIQQGAKNIQYF
TGTGCCAGCAAAATACAGCAGGGCGCCAAAAACATTCAGTACTTC
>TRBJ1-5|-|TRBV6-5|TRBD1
CASTETGGHQPQHF
TGTGCCAGCACCGAGACAGGGGGCCATCAGCCCCAGCATTTT
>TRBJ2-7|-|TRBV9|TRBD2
CASSPEVRGSYEQYF
TGTGCCAGCAGCCCCGAGGTGCGGGGGAGCTACGAGCAGTACTTC
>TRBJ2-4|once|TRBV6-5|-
CASRYRGGNIQYF
TGTGCCAGCAGGTACAGGGGAGGTAACATTCAGTACTTC
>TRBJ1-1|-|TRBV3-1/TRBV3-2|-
CASSQDMDRLQAFF
TGTGCCAGCAGCCAAGATATGGATCGTCTACAAGCTTTCTTT
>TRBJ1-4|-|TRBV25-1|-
CASSVPSREKLFF
TGTGCCAGCAGTGTCCCCTCGCGGGAAAAACTGTTTTTT
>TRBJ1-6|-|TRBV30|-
CAWSVVQGRSPLHF
TGTGCCTGGAGTGTGGTCCAGGGAAGATCACCCCTCCACTTT
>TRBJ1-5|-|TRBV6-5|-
CASSYSGGGNQPQHF
TGTGCCAGCAGTTACTCGGGTGGGGGCAATCAGCCCCAGCATTTT